Below are 9 T cell receptor beta chains sequenced from a single sample in a study of regulatory T cells in long-lasting Graves disease. Noted time point: newly diagnosed GD, antithyroid drugs for less than 3 months. Scientists built the TCR library using RNA that was extracted from PBMCs. Arm-PCR with iRepertoire HTBI primers amplified the CDR3 regions for these TCR beta libraries. TCRdb analysed the multiplex PCR reads with MiXCR anew, one entry per CDR3 protein. The data show approximately 400,000 distinct CDR3 sequences, 10% to 15% seen once. The same data also contributed to another study, on T cells in Graves' hyperthyroidism and ophthalmopathy.

Sequencing was performed on peripheral blood mononuclear cells (PBMCs), taken at new diagnosis, from a patient treated with antithyroid drugs. These receptors all come from a woman aged 18-29 years with Graves disease.

This clonotype has at least ten counts. This chain connects TRBV6-2 or TRBV6-3 to TRBJ2-3; tentatively, D is TRBD2 (6 bases). The V gene lost 2 bases and the J gene lost 1 base, with 13 bases spanning the gap. Germline V lookup: CDR1 MNHEY, CDR2 SVGEGT. The length of the CDR3 is 16 residues. CDR3 DNA sequence: TGTGCCAGCAGTTACCCTGGCGGGGAGGGCACAGATACGCAGTATTTT. Protein sequence: CASSYPGGEGTDTQYF.

This clonotype was seen only a few times. The chain employs TRBV20-1 and TRBJ2-3; D gene ambiguous. This CDR3 is 10 amino acids long. Per germline, CDR1 DFQATT and CDR2 SNEGSKA (reference sequence). V was pared by 4 bases and J by 4 bases, with 3 bases between. CDR3 DNA sequence: TGCAGTGCTAATGCAGATACGCAGTATTTT. Amino acids: CSANADTQYF.

This chain joins TRBV6-1 and TRBJ2-7; D perhaps matches TRBD2 (5 bases). The CDR3 consists of 14 residues. Germline CDR1 MNHNS, CDR2 SASEGT. V was cut by 2 bases and J by 3 bases, with 11 bases left in between. The CDR3 DNA reads as TGTGCCAGCAGTGAATGGAGGAACCTCTACGAGCAGTACGTC. Protein product: CASSEWRNLYEQYV.

A note on this clonotype: It may be a read error: a sequence one base away is much more abundant. The chain joins TRBV9 to TRBJ2-7; 10 bases align to TRBD1. V gave up 4 bases and J gave up 2 bases; unmatched junction bases: 6. The CDR3 has 15 amino acids. Germline V gene data show CDR1 as SGDLS and CDR2 as YYNGEE. CDR3 DNA sequence: TGTGCCAGCAGCCCAGCGGGACAGGGGCCCTACGAGCAGTACTTC. It codes for CASSPAGQGPYEQYF. The full variable domain, in which reference TRBV9 and TRBJ2-7 provide the parts outside the CDR3, is DSGVTQTPKHLITATGQRVTLRCSPRSGDLSVYWYQQSLDQGLQFLIQYYNGEERAKGNILERFSAQQFPDLHSELNLSSLELGDSALYFCASSPAGQGPYEQYFGPGTRLTVT.

This clonotype was observed many times. V is TRBV9 and J is TRBJ1-4, with D tentatively TRBD1 (5 bases). Trimming took off 7 bases at V and 8 bases at J, with 9 bases between the two ends. The CDR3 extends over 11 amino acids. Germline CDR1 is SGDLS and CDR2 is YYNGEE. The CDR3 coding sequence is TGTGCCAGCGGATCAGGGGAAAAACTGTTTTTT. It specifies CASGSGEKLFF.

In its sample, this clonotype was seen many times. The rearrangement uses TRBV2 and TRBJ2-7; 12 bases are a match to TRBD2. This CDR3 contains 15 residues. The V gene's germline CDR1 is SNHLY and CDR2 FYNNEI. The J segment lost 2 bases and the V segment lost 11 bases, leaving 10 bases of the junction unmatched. The DNA for the CDR3 is TGTGCCGGAGGACTAGCGGGACCCTTTCCCTACGAGCAGTACTTC. Protein product: CAGGLAGPFPYEQYF. Full variable domain (remainder filled in from reference TRBV2 and TRBJ2-7): EPEVTQTPSHQVTQMGQEVILRCVPISNHLYFYWYRQILGQKVEFLVSFYNNEISEKSEIFDDQFSVERPDGSNFTLKIRSTKLEDSAMYFCAGGLAGPFPYEQYFGPGTRLTVT.

This clonotype was recorded at least ten times. The chain links TRBV5-1 to TRBJ1-1, with D unresolved. There are 12 residues in the CDR3. With 4 bases removed from V and 11 bases from J, the gap between germline ends came to 15 bases. The germline V gene has CDR1 SGHRS and CDR2 YFSETQ. The CDR3 loop reads CASSPNKGEAFF. The CDR3 nucleotides read TGCGCCAGCAGCCCCAATAAGGGTGAGGCTTTCTTT. The full variable domain, with the rest looked up from reference TRBV5-1 and TRBJ1-1, is KAGVTQTPRYLIKTRGQQVTLSCSPISGHRSVSWYQQTPGQGLQFLFEYFSETQRNKGNFPGRFSGRQFSNSRSEMNVSTLELGDSALYLCASSPNKGEAFFGQGTRLTVV.

This clonotype turned up a few times. The chain joins TRBV5-1 to TRBJ1-1, with D unclear. CDR3 length: 16 residues. Trimming took off 4 bases at V and 0 bases at J, with 16 bases between the two ends. Germline lookup yields CDR1 SGHRS and CDR2 YFSETQ. CDR3 DNA: TGCGCCAGCAGCCCGGCGGGCAGACACCTGAACACTGAAGCTTTCTTT. Amino acid sequence: CASSPAGRHLNTEAFF.

This clonotype was observed a few times. The chain joins TRBV7-3 to TRBJ2-1; 7 bases are a match to TRBD2. There are 14 residues in the CDR3. CDR1 is SGHTA and CDR2 is FQGTGA in the germline V gene. Germline trimming cut 9 bases from V and 1 base from J; bases unmatched to any gene: 6. CDR3 in DNA: TGTGCCAGAATACTAGCGTGGTCCTACAATGAGCAGTTCTTC. Translated, it gives CARILAWSYNEQFF.